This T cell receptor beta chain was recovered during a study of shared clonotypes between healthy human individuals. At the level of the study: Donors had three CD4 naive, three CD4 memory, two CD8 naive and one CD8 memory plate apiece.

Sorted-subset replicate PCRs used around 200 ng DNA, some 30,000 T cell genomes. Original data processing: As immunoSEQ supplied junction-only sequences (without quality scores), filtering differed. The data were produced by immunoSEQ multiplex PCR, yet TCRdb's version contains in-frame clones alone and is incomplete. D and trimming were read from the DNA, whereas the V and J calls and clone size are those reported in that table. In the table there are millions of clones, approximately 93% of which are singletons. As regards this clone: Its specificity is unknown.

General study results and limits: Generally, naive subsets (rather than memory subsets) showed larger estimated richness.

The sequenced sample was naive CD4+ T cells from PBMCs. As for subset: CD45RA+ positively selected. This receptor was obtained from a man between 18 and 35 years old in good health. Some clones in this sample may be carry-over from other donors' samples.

The DNA of the CDR3 is TGTGCCATCCATCCTGGGGGAAGCAATGAAAAACTGTTTTTT. Translated, it gives CAIHPGGSNEKLFF. The chain couples TRBV28 to TRBJ1-4; maybe TRBD1 (5 bases). The germline V and J ends were trimmed by 10 bases and 5 bases, with 17 bases remaining between them. The germline CDR1 and CDR2 sequences are MDHEN and SYDVKM. The CDR3 runs to 14 residues.